A selection of T cell receptor beta chains follows, all from one sample in a study of cytomegalovirus exposure and HLA in healthy donors. TCRdb keeps only in-frame clones here, not all; method: immunoSEQ multiplex PCR. The sample carries about 130,000 clones, about 8.5% recorded once. Sequenced: PBMCs. The source of these receptors is a man aged 35 to 55 in good health and CMV-seronegative. Both conserved end residues are part of each CDR3. D genes are given only for firm matches. Expanded clones get a size class; other rows say once, few or many, or leave the size out.

TRBV7-9	few	-	TRBJ2-7	TGTGCCAGCAGCTTAGCTACAGACTACGAGCAGTACTTC	CASSLATDYEQYF
TRBV4-1	-	-	TRBJ2-7	TGCGCCAGCAGCCAAACGACAGGGAGGTACGAGCAGTACTTC	CASSQTTGRYEQYF
TRBV7-8	few	TRBD2	TRBJ2-3	TGTGCCAGCAGCCCTCGGACTAGCGGGCTGACAGATACGCAGTATTTT	CASSPRTSGLTDTQYF
TRBV9	few	TRBD2	TRBJ2-1	TGTGCCAGCAGCGTGGGCGGGGGGCCGACCTACAATGAGCAGTTCTTC	CASSVGGGPTYNEQFF
TRBV5-4	few	-	TRBJ2-1	TGTGCCAGCAGCCGGTACAATGAGCAGTTCTTC	CASSRYNEQFF
TRBV19	-	TRBD1	TRBJ1-1	TGTGCCAGTAGTATCCGGACAGGGGGCACTGAAGCTTTCTTT	CASSIRTGGTEAFF
TRBV2	few	TRBD2	TRBJ2-1	TGTGCCAGCAGTGCTCGGGGGGGGCCTGTCGACGACAATGAGCAGTTCTTC	CASSARGGPVDDNEQFF
TRBV19	-	TRBD2	TRBJ2-7	TGTGCCAGTAAGGGAGGGGTTGGCTCCTACGAGCAGTACTTC	CASKGGVGSYEQYF
TRBV9	-	-	TRBJ2-2	TGTGCCAGCAACCCGGCGACAAACACCGGGGAGCTGTTTTTT	CASNPATNTGELFF
TRBV27	few	-	TRBJ2-7	TGTGCCAGCAGTTTAACCAGGGGATACGAGCAGTACTTC	CASSLTRGYEQYF
TRBV28	few	-	TRBJ1-1	TGTGCCAGCAGGGGCACGGTTCGTGCTGAAGCTTTCTTT	CASRGTVRAEAFF
TRBV15	-	TRBD2	TRBJ2-2	TGTGCCACCAAGCCGGGGGGGGAGAGATTGGGTACGAACACCGGGGAGCTGTTTTTT	CATKPGGERLGTNTGELFF
TRBV7-9	-	TRBD1	TRBJ2-7	TGTGCCAGCAGCCCAGGGGGCATAGCCTACGAGCAGTACTTC	CASSPGGIAYEQYF
TRBV6-5	few	-	TRBJ2-1	TGTGCCAGCAGTTCCCTCAATGAGCAGTTCTTC	CASSSLNEQFF
TRBV5-1	-	-	TRBJ2-3	TGCGCCAGCAGCTTGGACAGGTCTAGCACAGATACGCAGTATTTT	CASSLDRSSTDTQYF
TRBV11-2	-	-	TRBJ1-3	TGTGCCAGCAGCTTGAGGCAGGGAGGAAACACCATATATTTT	CASSLRQGGNTIYF
TRBV7-9	few	-	TRBJ2-7	TGTGCCAGCAGCTTACAGGTCAGCTCCTACGAGCAGTACTTC	CASSLQVSSYEQYF
TRBV7-9	-	-	TRBJ1-1	TGTGCCAGAAGCTTACTAGGGGACACTGAAGCTTTCTTT	CARSLLGDTEAFF
TRBV28	few	-	TRBJ1-5	TGTGCCGATCAGGGCCCCAATCAGCCCCAGCATTTT	CADQGPNQPQHF
TRBV11-2	few	TRBD2	TRBJ2-7	TGTGCCAGCAGCGCCGGGGAAGCGGGGGGGCCAGGCTACGAGCAGTACTTC	CASSAGEAGGPGYEQYF
TRBV27	few	-	TRBJ2-1	TGTGCCAGCAGTCGCGTTAACAATGAGCAGTTCTTC	CASSRVNNEQFF
TRBV27	few	-	TRBJ1-3	TGTGCCAGCAGGCCACAGGGTACGTCTGGAAACACCATATATTTT	CASRPQGTSGNTIYF
TRBV10-3	-	TRBD1	TRBJ2-2	TGTGCCATCAGCACCGGGACAGGGAACACCGGGGAGCTGTTTTTT	CAISTGTGNTGELFF
TRBV5-4	-	-	TRBJ2-3	TGTGCCAGCAGCCTCTCCGCGATGGGCACAGATACGCAGTATTTT	CASSLSAMGTDTQYF
TRBV7-9	-	-	TRBJ2-2	TGTGCCAGCAGCTGGGAGGGGGGGACCACCGGGGAGCTGTTTTTT	CASSWEGGTTGELFF
TRBV9	few	-	TRBJ1-2	TGTGCCAGCAGCGTAGACTCTCATAACTATGGCTACACCTTC	CASSVDSHNYGYTF
TRBV5-5	-	TRBD1	TRBJ2-7	TGTGCCAGCAGCTCGCCGGGACAGCCCTACGAGCAGTACTTC	CASSSPGQPYEQYF
TRBV9	few	TRBD1	TRBJ1-2	TGTGCCAGCAGCGTAGGACAGGGGAACTATGGCTACACCTTC	CASSVGQGNYGYTF
TRBV6-5	many	-	TRBJ1-5	TGTGCCAGCAGCCGTTTTAGCGGTTACAATCAGCCCCAGCATTTT	CASSRFSGYNQPQHF
TRBV28	few	TRBD2	TRBJ2-2	TGTGCCAGCAGTCGACGTCTAGCGGGGGGGAACACCGGGGAGCTGTTTTTT	CASSRRLAGGNTGELFF
TRBV27	-	TRBD1	TRBJ2-7	TGTGCCAGCAATTCGGGACAGGGGGAAGGCTACGAGCAGTACTTC	CASNSGQGEGYEQYF
TRBV5-6	-	-	TRBJ2-7	TGTGCCAGCAACCAACTACTTACAGGGCCCCAGGCCTACGAGCAGTACTTC	CASNQLLTGPQAYEQYF
TRBV28	-	TRBD2	TRBJ2-1	TGTGCCAGCAGGCCGGGACTAGCGGAAATATATGAGCAGTTCTTC	CASRPGLAEIYEQFF
TRBV25-1	-	-	TRBJ1-4	TGTGCCAGCAGTGCCCGGGAAGCCCCGAAACTGTTTTTT	CASSAREAPKLFF
TRBV10-1	-	-	TRBJ2-7	TGCGCCAGCAGTGAGTCACTCCCCAACGAGCAGTACTTC	CASSESLPNEQYF
TRBV4-2	few	TRBD2	TRBJ2-1	TGTGCCAGCAGCCGTTTGGGAGGGACTTCCTCCTACAATGAGCAGTTCTTC	CASSRLGGTSSYNEQFF
TRBV25-1	-	TRBD2	TRBJ2-5	TGTGCCAGCAGTGAGCAGACGGGGGGATCGGAGACCCAGTACTTC	CASSEQTGGSETQYF
TRBV13	few	-	TRBJ1-1	TGTGCCAGCAGCTTAGCATTTGAAGCTTTCTTT	CASSLAFEAFF
TRBV6-6	-	-	TRBJ1-1	TGTGCCAGCAGTTCGCGGAGCTCCACTGAAGCTTTCTTT	CASSSRSSTEAFF
TRBV1	few	-	TRBJ1-5	TGCACCAGCAGCCCGGACAGGTTAAATCAGCCCCAGCATTTT	CTSSPDRLNQPQHF
TRBV19	-	-	TRBJ1-1	TGTGCCAGTAGCCTCGGGTATTTGAACACTGAAGCTTTCTTT	CASSLGYLNTEAFF
TRBV5-4	few	TRBD1	TRBJ2-3	TGTGCCAGCAGCCAAGGGGGCCGGACAGATACGCAGTATTTT	CASSQGGRTDTQYF
TRBV2	-	TRBD1	TRBJ1-4	TGTGCCAGCAGGTTTACCCGAGGGGGCAGGGGAGGAAAACTGTTTTTT	CASRFTRGGRGGKLFF